This TCR beta chain was found in a study of cytomegalovirus exposure and HLA in healthy donors (dated by TCRdb to the late 2010s). Regarding the complete study: The 500 to 800 repertoires of the first cohort and the 120 validation repertoires were produced on the same platform, according to a later analysis. The study aimed to test whether signatures of past pathogen exposure could be identified by cataloging public T cell receptors. Besides the first cohort of 666 subjects, a separate validation cohort made up of 120 different subjects was used. The study combined high-throughput TCR immunosequencing, statistical association of individual TCRs with disease status, and machine learning to predict cytomegalovirus infection status.

The V end gives up 4 bases and the J end 5 bases, leaving 7 bases in the junction not matched to a gene. Reading from cysteine to phenylalanine, the CDR3 counts 15 amino acids. Left in the record is the CDR3 DNA by itself, 45 bases read in frame from the first base. The germline V gene specifies SGHRS as CDR1 and YFSETQ as CDR2. Library prep was done by the immunoSEQ multiplex PCR assay. The source study handled its data this way. A statistical classification framework was developed to diagnose cytomegalovirus status using the catalog of TCR beta chain sequences. What TCRdb holds here is the immuneACCESS table cut down to in-frame rearrangements. Part of the clones is not present; checked against another copy, under half of the missing clones reflect an unresolved V gene, and the others are unexplained. Clonal size and the V and J genes are those of that table, whereas D and trimming came from the DNA. Counted in this sample were some 340,000 clones; about 85% of them appeared once. The ten largest clones represent 0.95% to 1.5% of the sample.

On the study overall, not on this receptor specifically: Most TCR sequences were observed very rarely across donors, whereas some public TCRs were present in many individuals. A later analysis found that TCRs clustered in the first cohort also tended to co-occur in the roughly 120 validation repertoires, with 94% of cluster scores above 0. The classifier was reported to diagnose cytomegalovirus status with high specificity and sensitivity in both the original and validation cohorts. All 120 or so repertoires were used to score co-occurrence in the validation cohort in a later analysis, because that analysis had no HLA typing for the cohort. A few of the identified cytomegalovirus-associated TCR beta chains were confirmed in vitro to be specific for cytomegalovirus antigens. In the study, some 160 TCR beta chains were listed as associated with cytomegalovirus. It was suggested by the authors that the approach could potentially be generalized to other disease states and immunological phenotypes.

Donors formed part of the validation cohort, which comprised over a hundred subjects and was distinct from the first cohort of 666 subjects. There are a few counts of this clone. Its binding antigen is unknown. Nothing much larger sits one base from this clone, and base qualities are not available. The source of this sequence is a woman in her 30s in good health and CMV-seropositive. The chain couples TRBV5-1 to TRBJ2-2, with 8 middle bases fitting TRBD1. The sample consisted of PBMCs. The nucleotide sequence reads TGCGCCAGCAGCAATCGACAGGGGTTGACCGGGGAGCTGTTTTTT. Its amino acids are CASSNRQGLTGELFF.